This T cell receptor beta chain was profiled in a study of cytomegalovirus exposure and HLA in healthy donors. Per germline, CDR1 SGHTS and CDR2 YDEGEE. This CDR3 has 16 residues. J lost 3 bases, V lost 4 bases, and 9 bases had no gene match. The PCR had 60 Vbeta and 13 Jbeta primers. The method was immunoSEQ multiplex PCR; TCRdb's version includes in-frame clones alone and lacks a portion of them. The sample holds approximately 89,000 clones, approximately 80% seen once. The sequence was collected from a human donor in good health. Sequenced input: PBMCs. The chain employs TRBV5-8 and TRBJ1-5; TRBD1 aligns across 8 bases. The CDR3 DNA is TGTGCCAGCAGCCCGGGGACAGGAGCGGACAATCAGCCCCAGCATTTT. Translated: CASSPGTGADNQPQHF.